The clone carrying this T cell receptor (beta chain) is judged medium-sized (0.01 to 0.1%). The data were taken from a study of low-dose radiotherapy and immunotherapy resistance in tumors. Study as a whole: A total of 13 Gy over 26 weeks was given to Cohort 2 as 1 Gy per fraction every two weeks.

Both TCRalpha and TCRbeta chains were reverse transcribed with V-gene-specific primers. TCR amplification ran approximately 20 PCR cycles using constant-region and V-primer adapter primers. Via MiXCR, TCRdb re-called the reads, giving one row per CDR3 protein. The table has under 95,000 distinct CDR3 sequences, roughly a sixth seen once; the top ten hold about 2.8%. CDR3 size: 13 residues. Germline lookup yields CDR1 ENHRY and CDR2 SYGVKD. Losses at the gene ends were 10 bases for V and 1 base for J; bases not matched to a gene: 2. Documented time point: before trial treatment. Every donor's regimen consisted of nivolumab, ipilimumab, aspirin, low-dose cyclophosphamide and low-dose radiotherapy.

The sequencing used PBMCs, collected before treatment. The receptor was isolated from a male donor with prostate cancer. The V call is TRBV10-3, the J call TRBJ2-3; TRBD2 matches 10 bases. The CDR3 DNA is TGTGCCACCGGGACTAGCGGCACAGATACGCAGTATTTT. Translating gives CATGTSGTDTQYF.